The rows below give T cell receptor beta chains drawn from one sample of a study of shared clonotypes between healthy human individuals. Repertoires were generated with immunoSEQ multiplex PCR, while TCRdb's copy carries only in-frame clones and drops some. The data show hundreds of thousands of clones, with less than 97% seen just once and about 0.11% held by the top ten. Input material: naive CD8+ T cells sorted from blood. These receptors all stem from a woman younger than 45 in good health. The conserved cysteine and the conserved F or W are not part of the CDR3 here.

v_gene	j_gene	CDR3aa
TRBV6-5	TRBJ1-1	ASRPGQGPEAF
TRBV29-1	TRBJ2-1	SVELAGEGEQF
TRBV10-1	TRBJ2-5	ASSEFSREETQY
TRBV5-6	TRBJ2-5	ASSFAGLAGARETQY
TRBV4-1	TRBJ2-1	ASSQVQGVYNEQF
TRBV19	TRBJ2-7	ASSGLAASYEQY
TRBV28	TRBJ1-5	ASSSETGGDEPQH
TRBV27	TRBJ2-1	ASSFVGGKVGYNEQF
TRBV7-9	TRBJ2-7	ASSSEYEQY
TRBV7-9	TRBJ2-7	ASSLVQGRDEQY
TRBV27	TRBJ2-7	ASSYGTGVSYEQY
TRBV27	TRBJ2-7	ASSLGQYPYEQY
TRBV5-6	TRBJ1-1	ASSLGAGEAF
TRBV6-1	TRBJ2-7	ASSEAPQTAGGIYEQY
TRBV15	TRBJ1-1	ATSSGEFRRNTEAF
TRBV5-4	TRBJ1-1	ASSLAWGGNTEAF
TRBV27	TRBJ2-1	ASGTSKLYNEQF
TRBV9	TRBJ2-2	ASSVGSGSSTGELF
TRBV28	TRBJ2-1	ASREALYNEQF
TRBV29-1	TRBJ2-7	SVDGFGGDRIAAEQY
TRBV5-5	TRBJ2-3	ASSFLDTQY
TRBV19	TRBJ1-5	ASSWDREVNQPQH
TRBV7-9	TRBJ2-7	ASSLGNSYYEQY
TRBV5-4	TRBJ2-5	ASSLGTTALTETQY
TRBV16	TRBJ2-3	ASSQSLAGDRPSTDTQY
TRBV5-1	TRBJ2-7	ASSPPGQASYEQY
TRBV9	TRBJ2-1	ASSVAGGSYNEQF
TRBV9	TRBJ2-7	ASSPQGRGLAGGGFDEQY
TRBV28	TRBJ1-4	ASSFEPGQLNEKLF
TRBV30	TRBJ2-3	AWSVLAQDTQY
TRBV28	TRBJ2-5	ASRSGTRQETQY
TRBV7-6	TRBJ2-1	ASSLVGTSGNNEQF
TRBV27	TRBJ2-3	ASSLTSGTGTDTQY
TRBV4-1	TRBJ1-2	ASSQVLAGSCYGYT
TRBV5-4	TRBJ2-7	ASSYRGLEQY
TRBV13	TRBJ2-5	ASSYGGEETQY
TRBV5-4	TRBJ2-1	ASSSGLAGVRGSEQF
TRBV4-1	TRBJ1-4	ASSPRPQTNEKLF
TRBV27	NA	ASSLGLAQTYEQY
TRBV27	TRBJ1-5	ASSSPGSFTPQH
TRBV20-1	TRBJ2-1	RVGIYNEQF
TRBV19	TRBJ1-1	ASSMMAEAF
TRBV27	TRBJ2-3	ASSPLGLTDTQY
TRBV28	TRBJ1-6	ASSRDAGWPPLH
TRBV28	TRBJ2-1	ASGAGDNEQF
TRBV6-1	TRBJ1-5	ASSAGSNQPQH
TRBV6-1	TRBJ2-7	ASSEISVIYEQY
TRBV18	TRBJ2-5	ASSPGRVAGRSEQETQY
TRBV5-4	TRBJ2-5	ASSLGDQQETQY
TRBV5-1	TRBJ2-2	ASSLDREPANTGELF
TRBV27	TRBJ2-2	ASSLGQGTNTGELF